This T cell receptor beta chain was profiled in a study of vaccination and CD4 T cells after COVID-19. Treatment in this sample: roughly 10-day PBMC culture with coronavirus spike peptide pools or control peptides (ViraFEST assay). CDR3 size: 15 residues. V dropped 3 bases and J dropped 1; count of bases not matched to a gene: 3. CDR1 is SEHNR, CDR2 FQNEAQ, per germline (reference sequence). Findings and limits, study-wide: The cohort comprised relatively few convalescent patients, and no early post-infection timepoints were analyzed.

Sequencing of cultured CD4+ T cell DNA used the Oncomine TCR Beta short-read assay. Using its own MiXCR run on the PCR reads, TCRdb lists one record per CDR3 protein. The table has 7,000 to 10,000 distinct CDR3 sequences, about 65% seen once. On this clonotype: Antigen specificity is unknown.

What was sequenced was CD4+ T cells from blood, cultured in vitro. This receptor was obtained from a human donor who had recovered from COVID-19. The V gene is TRBV7-9, the J gene TRBJ1-1; 9 bases match TRBD1. This CDR3 is CASSFKQGANTEAFF. As DNA, the CDR3 is TGTGCCAGCAGCTTTAAACAGGGGGCGAACACTGAAGCTTTCTTT.